This record concerns one T cell receptor beta chain sequence. Its antigen remains unknown. The germline V gene has CDR1 SQVTM and CDR2 ANQGSEA. The length of the CDR3 is 16 residues. V lost 2 bases and J 0 bases, leaving 14 bases between the germline ends. Every participating donor contributed about 10 milliliters of peripheral blood through a draw. Sample-barcoded 5' priming and a J-beta primer mix drove a second PCR of roughly 6 to 12 cycles. Every single cDNA molecule received a tag from a template-switch adaptor with 12 random nucleotides. Individual samples furnished no less than 2.5 million CDR3-containing paired-end reads apiece. Using its own MiXCR run on the 5' RACE reads, TCRdb lists one record per CDR3 protein. The sample shows about 1.8 million distinct CDR3 sequences, around 48% of them seen only once. This sample stems from a study of blood T cells in healthy people across ages. Findings and caveats of the study: Unsorted PBMCs ruled out conclusive naive versus antigen-experienced comparison.

The chain joins TRBV29-1 to TRBJ2-1; D unresolved. The sample was blood. The receptor was derived from a woman aged 40 to 55 in good health. The CDR3 reads CSVEYLHTGSYNEQFF. In nucleotides, the CDR3 is TGCAGCGTTGAATACCTTCACACCGGCTCCTACAATGAGCAGTTCTTC.